Reported below is one TCR beta chain. These data originate in a study of blood T cell repertoires in COVID-19. The CDR3 is 15 amino acids. The germline V gene encodes CDR1 SGHRS and CDR2 YFSETQ. The V segment lost 1 base and the J segment 4 bases; nucleotides outside the gene matches: 3. Using immunoSEQ multiplex PCR, the repertoire was profiled, and TCRdb retains in-frame clones only, with some absent. Altogether about 380,000 clones are present, over 75% being singletons, with the ten largest covering about 1.5%. The chain carries TRBV5-1 and TRBJ2-7; 12 bases are a match to TRBD2. The origin of this receptor is a man younger than 40 who had recovered from COVID-19. Sequencing was done on a sample of PBMCs or T cells enriched from blood (not recorded which). CDR3 amino acids: CASSLTSGGPYEQYF. The CDR3, as DNA: TGCGCCAGCAGCTTGACTAGCGGGGGGCCTTACGAGCAGTACTTC. Full variable domain (rest looked up from reference TRBV5-1 and TRBJ2-7): KAGVTQTPRYLIKTRGQQVTLSCSPISGHRSVSWYQQTPGQGLQFLFEYFSETQRNKGNFPGRFSGRQFSNSRSEMNVSTLELGDSALYLCASSLTSGGPYEQYFGPGTRLTVT.